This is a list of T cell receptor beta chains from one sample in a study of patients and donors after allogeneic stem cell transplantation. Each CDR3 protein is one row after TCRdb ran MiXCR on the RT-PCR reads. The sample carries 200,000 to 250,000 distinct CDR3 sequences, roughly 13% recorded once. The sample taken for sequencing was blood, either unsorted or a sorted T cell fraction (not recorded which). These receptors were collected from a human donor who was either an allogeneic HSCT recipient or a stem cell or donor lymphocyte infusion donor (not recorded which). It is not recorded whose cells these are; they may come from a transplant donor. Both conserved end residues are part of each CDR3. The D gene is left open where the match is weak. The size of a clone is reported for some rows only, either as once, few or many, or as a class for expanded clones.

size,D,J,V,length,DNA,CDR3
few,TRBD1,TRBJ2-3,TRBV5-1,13,TGCGCCAGCTCTACAGGGGAAACAGATACGCAGTATTTT,CASSTGETDTQYF
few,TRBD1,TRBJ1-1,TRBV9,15,TGTGCCAGCAGCGTAGCTACAGCACAGGGGATTGAAGCTTTCTTT,CASSVATAQGIEAFF
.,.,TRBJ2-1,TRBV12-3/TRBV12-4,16,TGTGCCAGCAGGGGGACTCGCCAGAGCTCCTACAATGAGCAGTTCTTC,CASRGTRQSSYNEQFF
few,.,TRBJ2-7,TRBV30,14,TGTGCCTGGAGTCGGCAGGGCGGAACCTACGAGCAGTACTTC,CAWSRQGGTYEQYF
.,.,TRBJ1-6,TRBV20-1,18,TGCAGTGCTAGAAATTATGAGTGGTGGTCAGGGGATAATTCACCCCTCCACTTT,CSARNYEWWSGDNSPLHF
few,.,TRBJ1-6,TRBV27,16,TGTGCCAGCAGTGTAAAGGGGAGCTCCTATAATTCACCCCTCCACTTT,CASSVKGSSYNSPLHF
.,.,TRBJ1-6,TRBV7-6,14,TGTGCCAGCAGCTTAGGCGAGTATAATTCACCCCTCCACTTT,CASSLGEYNSPLHF
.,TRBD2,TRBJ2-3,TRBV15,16,TGTGCCACCAGCAGATCGCCTCTGGGCGGGGGGGATACGCAGTATTTT,CATSRSPLGGGDTQYF
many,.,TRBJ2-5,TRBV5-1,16,TGCGCCAGCAGCTTGGGTGCATTAGGAGGAAAAGAGACCCAGTACTTC,CASSLGALGGKETQYF
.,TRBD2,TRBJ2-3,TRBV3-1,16,TGTGCCAGCAGCCAACGGACTAGCGGAGGTACAGATACGCAGTATTTT,CASSQRTSGGTDTQYF
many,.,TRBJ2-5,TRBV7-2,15,TGTGCCAGCAGCTACGACGGACAGTACCAAGAGACCCAGTACTTC,CASSYDGQYQETQYF
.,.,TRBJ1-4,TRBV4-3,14,TGCGCCAGCAGTCGGAGAAGCCTTAATGAAAAACTGTTTTTT,CASSRRSLNEKLFF
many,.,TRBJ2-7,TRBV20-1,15,TGCAGTGCTAAATTCCAGCGGTTTAGCTCCTACGAGCAGTACTTC,CSAKFQRFSSYEQYF
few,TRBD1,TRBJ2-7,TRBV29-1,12,TGCAGCGCAGTACAGGGGGCGTTGAGGCAGTACTTC,CSAVQGALRQYF
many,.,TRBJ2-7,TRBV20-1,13,TGCAGTGCTCCTGACGGGTATACCTACGAGCAGTACTTC,CSAPDGYTYEQYF
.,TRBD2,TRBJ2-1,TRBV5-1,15,TGCGCCAGCGGAAGTGCGGCCTGGGGGGGCAATGAGCAGTTCTTC,CASGSAAWGGNEQFF
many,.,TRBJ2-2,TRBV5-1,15,TGCGCCAGCAGCTTGGAACAGCGAGGAACCGGGGAGCTGTTTTTT,CASSLEQRGTGELFF
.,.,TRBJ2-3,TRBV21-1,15,TGTGCCAGCAGCAACCCTAGCGGGGGCGGAAATACGCAGTATTTT,CASSNPSGGGNTQYF
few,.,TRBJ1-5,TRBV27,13,TGTGCCAGCAGTTTGTTTGGGGATCAGCCCCAGCATTTT,CASSLFGDQPQHF
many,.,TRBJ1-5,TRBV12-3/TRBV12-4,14,TGTGCCAGCAGACCCGGGACGGAAAATCAGCCCCAGCATTTT,CASRPGTENQPQHF
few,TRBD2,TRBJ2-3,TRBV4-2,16,TGTGCCAGCAGCCAAGGCACTAGCGGGGGCACAGATACGCAGTATTTT,CASSQGTSGGTDTQYF
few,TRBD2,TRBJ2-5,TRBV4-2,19,TGTGCCAGCAGCCAAGATGTCCTAGCGGGGGGGCCGGGCCAAGAGACCCAGTACTTC,CASSQDVLAGGPGQETQYF
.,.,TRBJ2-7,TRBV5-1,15,TGCGCCAGCAGCCGCAACGGGGGTGGTCTATACGAGCAGTACTTC,CASSRNGGGLYEQYF
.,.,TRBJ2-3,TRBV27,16,TGTGCCAGCAGTTTTAAACGAGGCAGTGGCACAGATACGCAGTATTTT,CASSFKRGSGTDTQYF
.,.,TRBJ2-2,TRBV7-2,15,TGTGCCAGCAGCTTATTCTCAGAGGTCACCGGGGAGCTGTTTTTT,CASSLFSEVTGELFF
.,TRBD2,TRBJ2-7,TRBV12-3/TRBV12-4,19,TGTGCCAGCAGTTCCAGGCTAGCGGGAGGGCCCACGACAACCTACGAGCAGTACTTC,CASSSRLAGGPTTTYEQYF
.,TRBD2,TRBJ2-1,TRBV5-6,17,TGTGCCAGCAGCCGGGCGGGGACTAGCGGGTGGGGCAATGAGCAGTTCTTC,CASSRAGTSGWGNEQFF
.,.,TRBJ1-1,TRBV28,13,TGTGCCGGCAGGGCGACAGGAGACACTGAAGCTTTCTTT,CAGRATGDTEAFF
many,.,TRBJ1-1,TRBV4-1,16,TGCGCCAGCAGCCAAATGGACTTCGTGTGGAACACTGAAGCTTTCTTT,CASSQMDFVWNTEAFF